The table lists the clone carrying this T cell receptor beta chain with many counts. TCRdb reanalysed the PCR reads using MiXCR and keeps one entry per CDR3 protein. Of about 63,000 distinct CDR3 sequences listed, approximately 18% are singletons. Germline CDR1 reads SGHTA; CDR2 reads FQGTGA. The CDR3 extends over 14 amino acids. V was pared by 5 bases and J by 3 bases, with 11 bases between. The source of the sample is a study of molecular identifiers for immune sequencing clone quantification. Sequenced input: naive CD8+ T cells from blood, with Jurkat cell RNA spiked in. The subset was: FACS-sorted CD8+CD4-CCR7+CD45RA+ naive T cells. The chain recombines TRBV7-3 with TRBJ1-3; a weak D match, TRBD1 (5 bases). The source is a human donor in good health. Some libraries in this study had Jurkat cell RNA spiked in. The CDR3 region is CASSPGPDGNTIYF. As DNA, the CDR3 is TGTGCCAGCAGCCCGGGGCCCGATGGAAACACCATATATTTT.